This T cell receptor beta chain was observed in a study of CD8 T cells in Susac syndrome. The T cells that were sequenced for TCR beta were CD8+ and CD4+ cells from blood. Reverse transcription used about 0.5 to 1 ug RNA and random hexamers. Amplification of TCR beta CDR3 by immunoSEQ multiplex PCR spanned 54 Vbeta and 13 Jbeta. TCRdb re-called the immunoSEQ multiplex PCR reads through MiXCR, storing one row per CDR3 protein. Counted here are a few hundred thousand distinct CDR3 sequences, more than 70% occurring once; the ten biggest clones make up about 0.1%. Trimming at V came to 2 bases and at J to 3 bases, leaving 5 bases not matched to a gene. CDR1 and CDR2 from the germline V gene are ENHRY and SYGVKD. This CDR3 is built from 16 residues.

This clonotype originated in a human donor with multiple sclerosis. The V call is TRBV10-3, the J call TRBJ2-5; 11 nucleotides line up with TRBD2. The sample comprised CD8+ T cells from PBMCs. CDR3 in DNA: TGTGCCATCAGTGAGATCCTAGCGGGAGGTGAAGAGACCCAGTACTTC. Its translation is CAISEILAGGEETQYF.